These T cell receptor beta chains were read from a single sample in a study of shared clonotypes between healthy human individuals. TCRdb's copy holds only in-frame clones and misses some; the assay was immunoSEQ multiplex PCR. The table has about 2.1 million clones, approximately 92% seen once. The sample comprised naive CD8+ T cells from PBMCs. These TCRs come from a man between 18 and 35 years old in good health. Some clones in this sample may be carry-over from other donors' samples. Both conserved end residues are part of each CDR3. D genes are given only for firm matches. For some rows the clone size is stated as once, few or many, or as a class when expanded; others skip it.

V gene	clone size	J gene	D gene	CDR3 protein	CDR3 DNA
TRBV7-9	.	TRBJ1-1	.	CASVHTMNTEAFF	TGTGCCAGCGTTCACACGATGAACACTGAAGCTTTCTTT
TRBV6-6	.	TRBJ2-5	.	CASSLLDPSGETQYF	TGTGCCAGCAGTTTACTCGACCCATCGGGAGAGACCCAGTACTTC
TRBV4-3	.	TRBJ2-1	.	CASSQRRGEQFF	TGCGCCAGCAGCCAACGTCGGGGTGAGCAGTTCTTC
TRBV5-1	.	TRBJ2-7	.	CASSWALGSYEQYF	TGCGCCAGCAGCTGGGCTTTAGGATCCTACGAGCAGTACTTC
TRBV7-9	.	TRBJ1-2	TRBD1	CASSLVRDRNGYTF	TGTGCCAGCAGCTTAGTAAGGGACAGGAATGGCTACACCTTC
TRBV9	.	TRBJ2-3	.	CASSVVVGTDTQYF	TGTGCCAGCAGCGTAGTCGTAGGAACAGATACGCAGTATTTT
TRBV29-1	once	TRBJ1-2	.	CSVLVLGGYTF	TGCAGCGTTTTAGTGCTCGGTGGCTACACCTTC
TRBV7-9	once	TRBJ1-5	.	CASSLETEHQPQHF	TGTGCCAGCAGCTTAGAGACCGAGCATCAGCCCCAGCATTTT
TRBV19	.	TRBJ2-1	TRBD1	CASTGQDRHEQFF	TGTGCCAGCACCGGGCAGGACAGGCATGAGCAGTTCTTC
TRBV7-6	.	TRBJ1-3	TRBD1	CASSPYGRQGISGNTIYF	TGTGCCAGCAGCCCCTATGGCCGACAGGGTATCTCTGGAAACACCATATATTTT
TRBV15	few	TRBJ1-2	TRBD1	CATSRDRQGDGYTF	TGTGCCACCAGCAGAGACAGACAGGGTGATGGCTACACCTTC
TRBV27	.	TRBJ2-2	.	CASSKLYTGELFF	TGTGCCAGCAGTAAACTATACACCGGGGAGCTGTTTTTT
TRBV2	.	TRBJ2-7	TRBD2	CASSEDSGRLILEQYF	TGTGCCAGCAGTGAGGATAGCGGGAGGCTCATTTTAGAGCAGTACTTC
TRBV9	.	TRBJ2-6	TRBD2	CASSSAGGGTSSSGANVLTF	TGTGCCAGCAGCTCCGCCGGTGGGGGGACTAGTAGCTCTGGGGCCAACGTCCTGACTTTC
TRBV2	.	TRBJ2-7	.	CASSEGGFYYEQYF	TGTGCCAGCAGTGAAGGGGGCTTCTACTACGAGCAGTACTTC
TRBV6-6	.	TRBJ2-1	.	CASTPSGPTYNEQFF	TGTGCCAGCACCCCCAGCGGGCCTACCTACAATGAGCAGTTCTTC
TRBV28	.	TRBJ2-7	TRBD1	CASSPGQRLLEQYF	TGTGCCAGCAGCCCGGGACAGAGGCTTCTGGAGCAGTACTTC
TRBV18	once	TRBJ1-4	.	CASSPQGGYEKLFF	TGTGCCAGCTCACCGCAGGGAGGATATGAAAAACTGTTTTTT
TRBV4-3	once	TRBJ2-1	TRBD2	CASSPSTSGRFNEQFF	TGCGCCAGCAGCCCGTCGACTAGCGGGAGGTTCAATGAGCAGTTCTTC
TRBV5-1	once	TRBJ2-7	TRBD2	CASSPGDGRFGSEQYF	TGCGCCAGCAGCCCGGGGGACGGGAGGTTCGGGAGCGAGCAGTACTTC
TRBV7-3	.	TRBJ2-7	.	CASSLTGTSEQYF	TGTGCCAGCAGCTTAACGGGGACGTCGGAGCAGTACTTC
TRBV6-1	.	TRBJ2-1	TRBD1	CASGWDRAYNEQFF	TGTGCCAGCGGATGGGACAGGGCCTACAATGAGCAGTTCTTC
TRBV5-1	.	TRBJ2-7	.	CASSLERQGYYEQYF	TGCGCCAGCAGCTTGGAAAGGCAGGGCTATTACGAGCAGTACTTC
TRBV7-2	once	TRBJ2-7	.	CASSLDWGLYEQYF	TGTGCCAGCAGCCTGGACTGGGGGCTCTACGAGCAGTACTTC
TRBV7-6	.	TRBJ1-2	TRBD1	CASSPRTGPDGYTF	TGTGCCAGCAGCCCTAGGACAGGCCCTGATGGCTACACCTTC
TRBV7-8	.	TRBJ2-3	TRBD2	CASSPRSSGVVTDTQYF	TGTGCCAGCAGCCCCAGATCGAGCGGGGTCGTCACAGATACGCAGTATTTT